Described below is a single TCR beta chain sequence and its context. Its antigen remains unknown. The data were taken from a study of immune evolution from preneoplasia to lung adenocarcinoma. Study context: HLA loss of heterozygosity: about 7% AIS, about 15% MIA, about 35% ADC, none AAH. Findings and caveats of the study: Normal lung had highest clonality; later lesions appeared denser, more diverse.

The germline gives CDR1 GTSNPN, CDR2 SVGIG (reference sequence). With 2 bases removed from V and 2 bases from J, the gap between germline ends came to 11 bases. The length of the CDR3 is 14 residues. Profiled with immunoSEQ multiplex PCR; TCRdb holds only in-frame clones, not every one. The sample yields about 8,400 clones, under 90% seen once. H&E slides confirmed each diagnosis, reviewed by two pathologists independently. The material sequenced was FFPE invasive lung adenocarcinoma tissue. The J gene is TRBJ2-3, the V gene TRBV30; weak D call: TRBD2 (6 bases). This sequence originates from a person between 50 and 60 years old with lung adenocarcinoma. This CDR3 reads CAWSRLGDTDTQYF. CDR3 DNA: TGTGCCTGGAGTCGACTAGGAGACACAGATACGCAGTATTTT.